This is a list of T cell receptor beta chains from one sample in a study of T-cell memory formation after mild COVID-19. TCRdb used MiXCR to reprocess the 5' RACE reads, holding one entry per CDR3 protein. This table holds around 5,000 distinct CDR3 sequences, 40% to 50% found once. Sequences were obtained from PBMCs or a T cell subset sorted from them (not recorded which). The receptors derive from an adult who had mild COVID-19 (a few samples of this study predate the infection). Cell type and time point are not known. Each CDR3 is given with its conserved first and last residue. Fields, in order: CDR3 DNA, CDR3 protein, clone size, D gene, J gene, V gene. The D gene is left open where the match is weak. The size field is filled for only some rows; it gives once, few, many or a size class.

DNA: TGTGCCAGCAGTTTACTGCGGCAAGAGACCCAGTACTTC
CDR3: CASSLLRQETQYF
size: -
D: -
J: TRBJ2-5
V: TRBV12-3/TRBV12-4

DNA: TGTGCCACCTCTAGATTGAGGAGAAACTATGGCTACACCTTC
CDR3: CATSRLRRNYGYTF
size: -
D: -
J: TRBJ1-2
V: TRBV12-3/TRBV12-4

DNA: TGTGCCAGTACCTCTTACCGGGACAGAATACACTATGGCTACACCTTC
CDR3: CASTSYRDRIHYGYTF
size: few
D: TRBD1
J: TRBJ1-2
V: TRBV19

DNA: TGTGCCAGCAGCCCCCGGGACAGGACATTGACCCAGTACTTC
CDR3: CASSPRDRTLTQYF
size: medium-sized
D: TRBD1
J: TRBJ2-5
V: TRBV7-2

DNA: TGCAGTGCTAGAGTGGTTGGGCTGCAAGAGACCCAGTACTTC
CDR3: CSARVVGLQETQYF
size: -
D: -
J: TRBJ2-5
V: TRBV20-1

DNA: TGCGCCAGCAGGGGAGGACAGAACTATGGCTACACCTTC
CDR3: CASRGGQNYGYTF
size: -
D: -
J: TRBJ1-2
V: TRBV5-1

DNA: TGTGCCAGTAGTCCCCAGGGGGCATCTGGAAACACCATATATTTT
CDR3: CASSPQGASGNTIYF
size: many
D: TRBD1
J: TRBJ1-3
V: TRBV19

DNA: TGTGCCAGCAGCTTACGGGGCGGCAACATTCAGTACTTC
CDR3: CASSLRGGNIQYF
size: medium-sized
D: -
J: TRBJ2-4
V: TRBV7-9

DNA: TGTGCCAGCAGCCCTACTAGCGGAGTGTCCTACGAGCAGTACTTC
CDR3: CASSPTSGVSYEQYF
size: -
D: TRBD2
J: TRBJ2-7
V: TRBV4-2

DNA: TGTGCCACCAGTGATCGCACAGGGGGCGCCCCAGATACGCAGTATTTT
CDR3: CATSDRTGGAPDTQYF
size: -
D: TRBD1
J: TRBJ2-3
V: TRBV24-1

DNA: TGTGCCAGCAGTTTCGGACGGACGGTGCAGTTCTTC
CDR3: CASSFGRTVQFF
size: once
D: -
J: TRBJ2-1
V: TRBV27

DNA: TGTGCCACCAGTGCTGGGGTCGGGGAGCTGTTTTTT
CDR3: CATSAGVGELFF
size: medium-sized
D: -
J: TRBJ2-2
V: TRBV24-1

DNA: TGTGCCAGCAGCGTGATGGGGGTCTCGACCTACAATGAGCAGTTCTTC
CDR3: CASSVMGVSTYNEQFF
size: medium-sized
D: -
J: TRBJ2-1
V: TRBV9

DNA: TGCGCCAGCAGCCAAACAGGGAGCCGGACCGGGGAGCTGTTTTTT
CDR3: CASSQTGSRTGELFF
size: -
D: -
J: TRBJ2-2
V: TRBV5-1

DNA: TGCAGTGCGAGAAACACATTCTCCTACACTGAGCAGTTCTTC
CDR3: CSARNTFSYTEQFF
size: -
D: -
J: TRBJ2-1
V: TRBV20-1

DNA: TGCAGTGCTCCGATTCAGGGCGGAGAGACCCAGTACTTC
CDR3: CSAPIQGGETQYF
size: -
D: -
J: TRBJ2-5
V: TRBV20-1

DNA: TGTGCCAGCAGTGAATGGCATAGCGGGAGGGTGGAAGATACGCAGTATTTT
CDR3: CASSEWHSGRVEDTQYF
size: -
D: TRBD2
J: TRBJ2-3
V: TRBV25-1

DNA: TGCAGTGCTAGAGACCCGGGACTTAGTTGGGAGACCCAGTACTTC
CDR3: CSARDPGLSWETQYF
size: medium-sized
D: -
J: TRBJ2-5
V: TRBV20-1

DNA: TGTGCCAGCAGCTTCGGGCAAGGGAGGGGGACCCAGTACTTC
CDR3: CASSFGQGRGTQYF
size: medium-sized
D: TRBD2
J: TRBJ2-5
V: TRBV5-6

DNA: TGTGCCATCAGTGAGGCAGGGCGGACAAGCAATCAGCCCCAGCATTTT
CDR3: CAISEAGRTSNQPQHF
size: -
D: -
J: TRBJ1-5
V: TRBV10-3

DNA: TGTGCCAGCAGTTTATCGATAATAGCGGGTCGGGTCAATGAGCAGTTCTTC
CDR3: CASSLSIIAGRVNEQFF
size: -
D: TRBD2
J: TRBJ2-1
V: TRBV27

DNA: TGTGCCAGCAGTTTGACAGGACCAAACACCGGGGAGCTGTTTTTT
CDR3: CASSLTGPNTGELFF
size: -
D: -
J: TRBJ2-2
V: TRBV5-6

DNA: TGTGCCAGCACTCCAAGCGGGAGAATCAGCACAGATACGCAGTATTTT
CDR3: CASTPSGRISTDTQYF
size: -
D: TRBD2
J: TRBJ2-3
V: TRBV6-6

DNA: TGCGCCAGCAGCCTGGAGCCTAGCGGCCTCGGGGAGACCCAGTACTTC
CDR3: CASSLEPSGLGETQYF
size: -
D: TRBD2
J: TRBJ2-5
V: TRBV5-1

DNA: TGTGCCAGCAGTCGAAATCGGGACAGGAGCAATGAGCAGTTCTTC
CDR3: CASSRNRDRSNEQFF
size: -
D: TRBD1
J: TRBJ2-1
V: TRBV7-3

DNA: TGTGCCAGCAGTGAACTAGCGGGGGGGCTCTCGGCCAAAAACATTCAGTACTTC
CDR3: CASSELAGGLSAKNIQYF
size: -
D: TRBD2
J: TRBJ2-4
V: TRBV6-5

DNA: TGTGCCACCAGCCGGGACAGGGGATGGGACACTGAAGCTTTCTTT
CDR3: CATSRDRGWDTEAFF
size: medium-sized
D: TRBD1
J: TRBJ1-1
V: TRBV15

DNA: TGTGCCAGCAGCTTAGTACGGGGGGATCGAGAGACCCAGTACTTC
CDR3: CASSLVRGDRETQYF
size: medium-sized
D: TRBD2
J: TRBJ2-5
V: TRBV7-2

DNA: TGTGCCAGCAGTCCCACAATTGCGGGGGGGAGGGCAGATACGCAGTATTTT
CDR3: CASSPTIAGGRADTQYF
size: -
D: TRBD2
J: TRBJ2-3
V: TRBV28

DNA: TGTGCCAGCTCACCGGGAAGGACCACTGAAGCTTTCTTT
CDR3: CASSPGRTTEAFF
size: medium-sized
D: -
J: TRBJ1-1
V: TRBV18

DNA: TGTGCCAGCAGCTCATTAGCAAGGAGCACAGATACGCAGTATTTT
CDR3: CASSSLARSTDTQYF
size: few
D: -
J: TRBJ2-3
V: TRBV7-3

DNA: TGTGCCAGCAGTTCTGGATTTACCGGCTACACCTTC
CDR3: CASSSGFTGYTF
size: medium-sized
D: -
J: TRBJ1-2
V: TRBV5-6

DNA: TGCAGCGTTGCTCAGTACTACGAGCAGTACTTC
CDR3: CSVAQYYEQYF
size: -
D: -
J: TRBJ2-7
V: TRBV29-1

DNA: TGCAGTGGCCTAGGGGGCACTGAAGCTTTCTTT
CDR3: CSGLGGTEAFF
size: medium-sized
D: -
J: TRBJ1-1
V: TRBV20-1

DNA: TGCAGTGCTCCTCTGAGCGGGAGTGCCTACAATGAGCAGTTCTTC
CDR3: CSAPLSGSAYNEQFF
size: once
D: TRBD2
J: TRBJ2-1
V: TRBV20-1

DNA: TGCAGTGCTAGAGATCGATCGGGGCTGGGACAGGGGGCATTGAACACCGGGGAGCTGTTTTTT
CDR3: CSARDRSGLGQGALNTGELFF
size: medium-sized
D: TRBD1
J: TRBJ2-2
V: TRBV20-1

DNA: TGTGCCAGCAGCGCCGGGACTCATGGCAGGGAGACCCAGTACTTC
CDR3: CASSAGTHGRETQYF
size: medium-sized
D: -
J: TRBJ2-5
V: TRBV28

DNA: TGTGCCAGCAGCTTAGCTCCGGACAGGGCAGAAGCTTTCTTT
CDR3: CASSLAPDRAEAFF
size: large
D: TRBD1
J: TRBJ1-1
V: TRBV7-2

DNA: TGTGCCATTCTTGACATGCACAATCAGCCCCAGCATTTT
CDR3: CAILDMHNQPQHF
size: large
D: -
J: TRBJ1-5
V: TRBV21-1

DNA: TGTGCCAGTAGAACGACAGGGAACACTGAAGCTTTCTTT
CDR3: CASRTTGNTEAFF
size: medium-sized
D: -
J: TRBJ1-1
V: TRBV19

DNA: TGTGCCAGCAGTTTGAGGCTGAGCACAGATACGCAGTATTTT
CDR3: CASSLRLSTDTQYF
size: -
D: -
J: TRBJ2-3
V: TRBV12-3/TRBV12-4

DNA: TGTGCCAGTAGTCCCCGGGCCCGAGTGAACACCGGGGAGCTGTTTTTT
CDR3: CASSPRARVNTGELFF
size: -
D: -
J: TRBJ2-2
V: TRBV19

DNA: TGTGCCAGCAGCTTAGCGGCACTAGCGGCCTCCTACAATGAGCAGTTCTTC
CDR3: CASSLAALAASYNEQFF
size: large
D: TRBD2
J: TRBJ2-1
V: TRBV7-6

DNA: TGTGCCAGCAGCCCTCTGGCTCTAGCGAACCACAATGAGCAGTTCTTC
CDR3: CASSPLALANHNEQFF
size: -
D: -
J: TRBJ2-1
V: TRBV9

DNA: TGTGCCAGCAGAGTGGACGTAAGGAGAACCGGGGAGCTGTTTTTT
CDR3: CASRVDVRRTGELFF
size: -
D: -
J: TRBJ2-2
V: TRBV7-6

DNA: TGTGCCAGCAGTTTAGCCAGACGGCACTACGAGCAGTACTTC
CDR3: CASSLARRHYEQYF
size: -
D: -
J: TRBJ2-7
V: TRBV28

DNA: TGTGCCAGCAGCTTAGGAGGCAGTCTAAACTATGGCTACACCTTC
CDR3: CASSLGGSLNYGYTF
size: medium-sized
D: -
J: TRBJ1-2
V: TRBV7-9

DNA: TGTGCCAGCAGCCCCTATACGGGGGAAAAACTGTTTTTT
CDR3: CASSPYTGEKLFF
size: medium-sized
D: -
J: TRBJ1-4
V: TRBV7-2

DNA: TGCAGTGCTAGAGATCCAGCGGGGCCCTACAATGAGCAGTTCTTC
CDR3: CSARDPAGPYNEQFF
size: medium-sized
D: TRBD2
J: TRBJ2-1
V: TRBV20-1